The next 22 T cell receptor beta chains were all read from a single sample in a study of shared clonotypes between healthy human individuals. Clones were sequenced by immunoSEQ multiplex PCR, and TCRdb holds only the in-frame ones, with some missing. Altogether approximately 1.1 million clones are present, around 82% being singletons, with the ten largest covering under 0.65%. The specimen sequenced was memory CD4+ T cells from PBMCs. Subset here: CD45RA-negative fraction. These receptors were obtained from a man aged 18 to 29 in good health. Some clones in this sample may be carry-over from other donors' samples.

Of note for this clone: A read error may be the cause here, since a much bigger clone is one base away. Other DNA sequences within the sample encode an identical CDR3. The V call is TRBV11-3, the J call TRBJ2-3; a possible D gene is TRBD2 (6 bases). The CDR3 loop spans 12 amino acids. Germline CDR1 is SGHNT and CDR2 is YENEEA. V lost 5 bases and J lost 5, with 8 bases in between. The CDR3 DNA sequence: TGTGCCAGCAGCCCCGGGGGAGATACGCAGTATTTT. Translation gives CASSPGGDTQYF.

This chain connects TRBV25-1 to TRBJ1-2; 7 bases are a match to TRBD1. CDR1 and CDR2 from the germline V gene are MGHDK and SYGVNS. CDR3 size: 12 residues. The V gene end was trimmed by 5 bases and the J gene end by 5 bases; junction bases not matched to a gene: 2. CDR3 in amino acids: CASSRTGYGYTF. CDR3 coding DNA: TGTGCCAGCAGTCGGACAGGTTATGGCTACACCTTC.

V and J are TRBV7-8 and TRBJ2-7; TRBD1 agrees at 7 bases. Germline CDR1 is SGHVS and CDR2 is FQNEAQ. The trim removed 1 base at V and 0 bases at J, leaving 3 bases unmatched. The CDR3 consists of 15 residues. The CDR3 nucleotides read TGTGCCAGCAGCTTAGGACAGGGCGTCTCCTACGAGCAGTACTTC. This translates into CASSLGQGVSYEQYF.

The V gene is TRBV19, the J gene TRBJ2-5, with 12 bases identical to TRBD2. With 6 bases clipped from V and 4 bases from J, the junction kept 15 bases outside the gene matches. Per germline, CDR1 LNHDA and CDR2 SQIVND (reference sequence). The CDR3 consists of 18 residues. CDR3 DNA: TGTGCCAGTAGCACTTGGACTAGCGGGGTCGGGCAAAGAGAGACCCAGTACTTC. It encodes CASSTWTSGVGQRETQYF.

The chain uses TRBV5-6 and TRBJ2-3; D is perhaps TRBD2 (7 bases). Trimming took 1 base from V and 6 from J, leaving 15 bases between them. Germline loops: CDR1 SGHDT, CDR2 YYEEEE. The CDR3 consists of 15 residues. This CDR3 reads CASSLFRGRVDTQYF. CDR3 bases: TGTGCCAGCAGCTTGTTTAGGGGGAGGGTGGATACGCAGTATTTT. Filled out from reference TRBV5-6 and TRBJ2-3, the complete variable domain reads DAGVTQSPTHLIKTRGQQVTLRCSPKSGHDTVSWYQQALGQGPQFIFQYYEEEERQRGNFPDRFSGHQFPNYSSELNVNALLLGDSALYLCASSLFRGRVDTQYFGPGTRLTVL.

The rearrangement joins TRBV7-9 to TRBJ2-6; a weak D match, TRBD2 (7 bases). Trimming removed 8 bases from V and 1 base from J, with 21 bases in between. This CDR3 has 18 residues. Germline V gene data show CDR1 as SEHNR and CDR2 as FQNEAQ (reference sequence). The CDR3 DNA follows: TGTGCCAGCCGTATGCGGGGGCTGCCAGGATCTGGGGCCAACGTCCTGACTTTC. It specifies CASRMRGLPGSGANVLTF.

This chain connects TRBV2 to TRBJ2-2; D is possibly TRBD1 (5 bases). From germline, CDR1 is SNHLY and CDR2 FYNNEI. This CDR3 has 15 residues. V was shortened by 4 bases and J by 1 base, with 10 bases between the two germline ends. The DNA of the CDR3 is TGTGCCAGCAGTGTTCATCAGGGGAACACCGGGGAGCTGTTTTTT. This encodes CASSVHQGNTGELFF.

V usage is TRBV7-2 and J usage is TRBJ1-2; D may be TRBD1 (6 bases). The V end lost 0 bases, the J end lost 1 base, and 9 bases lay between the germline ends. Per germline, CDR1 SGHTA and CDR2 FQGNSA. CDR3 length equals 15 residues. CDR3 sequence (DNA): TGTGCCAGCAGCTTAGCGAAAGGGGGTAACTATGGCTACACCTTC. This gives the protein CASSLAKGGNYGYTF.

To note about this clone: The sample holds other DNA sequences that translate to the same CDR3. The rearrangement uses TRBV29-1 and TRBJ1-1; D gene uncertain. Looked up from germline, CDR1 is SQVTM and CDR2 is ANQGSEA. This CDR3 region has 11 residues. The V end lost 4 bases, the J end lost 0 bases, and 3 bases lay between the germline ends. CDR3 in amino acids: CSVVLNTEAFF. CDR3 coding DNA: TGCAGCGTTGTTTTGAACACTGAAGCTTTCTTT.

This chain links TRBV29-1 with TRBJ1-2, with 7 nucleotides matching TRBD1. V dropped 4 bases and J dropped 4; count of bases not matched to a gene: 9. The CDR3 covers 14 residues. Germline CDR1 and CDR2: SQVTM and ANQGSEA. DNA of the CDR3: TGCAGCGTTGGCAGGGGGGGCGAAGGCTATGGCTACACCTTC. As protein: CSVGRGGEGYGYTF.

The rearrangement uses TRBV9 and TRBJ2-1, with D possibly matching TRBD1 (6 bases). The CDR3 consists of 15 residues. V shed 2 bases and J shed 0 bases, with 9 bases lying between them. Germline CDR1 reads SGDLS; CDR2 reads YYNGEE. The CDR3 region is CASSVGQNSYNEQFF. The CDR3 DNA reads TGTGCCAGCAGCGTCGGACAGAACTCCTACAATGAGCAGTTCTTC.

The chain uses TRBV30 and TRBJ2-3, with 7 bases aligning to TRBD1. CDR3 size: 17 residues. Germline V CDR1 and CDR2: GTSNPN, SVGIG (reference sequence). After removal of 0 bases from V and 0 bases from J, the junction contained 9 bases not matched to a gene. Here the CDR3 reads CAWSVHPGTASTDTQYF. Written as DNA, the CDR3 is TGTGCCTGGAGTGTCCACCCCGGGACAGCTAGCACAGATACGCAGTATTTT.

This clone was seen many times. Other DNA variants within this sample encode the same CDR3. The chain uses TRBV9 and TRBJ1-2, with D unclear. V lost 2 bases and J 7 bases, leaving 9 bases between the germline ends. The CDR3 has 12 amino acids. Germline V gene data show CDR1 as SGDLS and CDR2 as YYNGEE. CDR3 residues: CASSVEAGGYTF. In DNA, the CDR3 is TGTGCCAGCAGCGTTGAGGCGGGTGGCTACACCTTC.

J is TRBJ1-3 and V is TRBV11-2; no clear D gene. This CDR3 is built from 15 residues. CDR1 is SGHAT, CDR2 FQNNGV, per germline. The V end was cut by 0 bases, the J end by 1 base, with 7 bases between. The CDR3 here is CASSLEWVSGNTIYF. CDR3 DNA: TGTGCCAGCAGCTTAGAGTGGGTATCTGGAAACACCATATATTTT.

This clone has only one observation. The chain couples TRBV7-9 to TRBJ1-2, with 7 bases aligning to TRBD1. Trimming cost V 1 base and J 4 bases; bases outside gene matches: 3. The CDR3 is 14 residues long. CDR1 is SEHNR and CDR2 is FQNEAQ in the germline V gene (reference sequence). CDR3 sequence (DNA): TGTGCCAGCAGCTTAGGATGGACAGGCTATGGCTACACCTTC. Protein: CASSLGWTGYGYTF. The full variable domain, rest sourced from reference TRBV7-9 and TRBJ1-2, is DTGVSQNPRHKITKRGQNVTFRCDPISEHNRLYWYRQTLGQGPEFLTYFQNEAQLEKSRLLSDRFSAERPKGSFSTLEIQRTEQGDSAMYLCASSLGWTGYGYTFGSGTRLTVV.

Points on this clone: Other DNA sequences in the sample encode the same CDR3. The V and J genes are TRBV2 and TRBJ2-7; D may be TRBD1 or TRBD2 (6 bases each). The CDR3 sequence is 15 residues long. V lost 6 bases and J 5 bases, leaving 20 bases between the germline ends. Germline lookup yields CDR1 SNHLY and CDR2 FYNNEI. The CDR3 nucleotides are TGTGCCAGCAGACTCAGAGGGGGGAGCGTCCACGAGCAGTACTTC. This codes for CASRLRGGSVHEQYF.

This clone occurred once. The CDR3 region is CASSLTPPPQHF. The CDR3 DNA reads TGTGCCAGCAGCCTCACGCCCCCGCCCCAGCATTTT. The rearrangement joins TRBV28 to TRBJ1-5; no reliable D call. Germline values: CDR1 MDHEN, CDR2 SYDVKM. The CDR3 totals 12 residues. V shed 6 bases and J shed 9 bases, with 12 bases lying between them.

In regard to this clone: The same CDR3 also results from other DNA sequences found in this sample. As DNA, the CDR3 is TGTGCCAGCAGCTTAGGCGGGGTTAGCACAGATACGCAGTATTTT. The encoded protein is CASSLGGVSTDTQYF. This sequence joins TRBV7-9 and TRBJ2-3; D possibly corresponds to TRBD2 (6 bases). Germline values: CDR1 SEHNR, CDR2 FQNEAQ (reference sequence). This CDR3 region has 15 residues. The V gene lost 1 base and the J gene lost 0 bases, with 8 bases spanning the gap.

The V call is TRBV5-1, the J call TRBJ1-4; D unclear. The CDR3 extends over 14 amino acids. Trimming removed 4 bases at V and 7 bases at J, with 14 bases between. Germline values: CDR1 SGHRS, CDR2 YFSETQ. CDR3 residues: CASSPTPASEKLFF. In nucleotides, the CDR3 is TGCGCCAGCAGCCCGACACCCGCGAGTGAAAAACTGTTTTTT.

The V gene is TRBV5-1, the J gene TRBJ2-1; the match to TRBD2 covers 10 bases. The CDR3 totals 15 residues. Trimming at V came to 0 bases and at J to 13 bases, leaving 10 bases not matched to a gene. CDR1 is SGHRS and CDR2 is YFSETQ in the germline V gene. The CDR3 is CASSLVSSGSASQFF. DNA of the CDR3: TGCGCCAGCAGCTTGGTTTCTAGCGGGAGCGCAAGCCAGTTCTTC.

The chain employs TRBV18 and TRBJ2-7; tentatively, D is TRBD2 (6 bases). Trimming cost V 3 bases and J 6 bases, with 21 bases left between them. The CDR3 spans 16 residues. Germline CDR1 KGHSH, CDR2 LQKENI. This chain's CDR3 is CASSPGISGSVPEQYF. Here the CDR3 DNA reads TGTGCCAGCTCACCCGGCATTAGCGGCTCGGTCCCCGAGCAGTACTTC.

The chain is built from TRBV6-6 and TRBJ1-5, with 12 positions matching TRBD1. V was clipped by 8 bases and J by 6 bases; unmatched bases: 11. Germline V gives CDR1 MNHNY, CDR2 SVGAGI (reference sequence). This CDR3 spans 16 amino acids. In nucleotides, the CDR3 is TGTGCCAGCGGGACAGGGGGCTCAGGGTCGGCTCAGCCCCAGCATTTT. Residues: CASGTGGSGSAQPQHF.